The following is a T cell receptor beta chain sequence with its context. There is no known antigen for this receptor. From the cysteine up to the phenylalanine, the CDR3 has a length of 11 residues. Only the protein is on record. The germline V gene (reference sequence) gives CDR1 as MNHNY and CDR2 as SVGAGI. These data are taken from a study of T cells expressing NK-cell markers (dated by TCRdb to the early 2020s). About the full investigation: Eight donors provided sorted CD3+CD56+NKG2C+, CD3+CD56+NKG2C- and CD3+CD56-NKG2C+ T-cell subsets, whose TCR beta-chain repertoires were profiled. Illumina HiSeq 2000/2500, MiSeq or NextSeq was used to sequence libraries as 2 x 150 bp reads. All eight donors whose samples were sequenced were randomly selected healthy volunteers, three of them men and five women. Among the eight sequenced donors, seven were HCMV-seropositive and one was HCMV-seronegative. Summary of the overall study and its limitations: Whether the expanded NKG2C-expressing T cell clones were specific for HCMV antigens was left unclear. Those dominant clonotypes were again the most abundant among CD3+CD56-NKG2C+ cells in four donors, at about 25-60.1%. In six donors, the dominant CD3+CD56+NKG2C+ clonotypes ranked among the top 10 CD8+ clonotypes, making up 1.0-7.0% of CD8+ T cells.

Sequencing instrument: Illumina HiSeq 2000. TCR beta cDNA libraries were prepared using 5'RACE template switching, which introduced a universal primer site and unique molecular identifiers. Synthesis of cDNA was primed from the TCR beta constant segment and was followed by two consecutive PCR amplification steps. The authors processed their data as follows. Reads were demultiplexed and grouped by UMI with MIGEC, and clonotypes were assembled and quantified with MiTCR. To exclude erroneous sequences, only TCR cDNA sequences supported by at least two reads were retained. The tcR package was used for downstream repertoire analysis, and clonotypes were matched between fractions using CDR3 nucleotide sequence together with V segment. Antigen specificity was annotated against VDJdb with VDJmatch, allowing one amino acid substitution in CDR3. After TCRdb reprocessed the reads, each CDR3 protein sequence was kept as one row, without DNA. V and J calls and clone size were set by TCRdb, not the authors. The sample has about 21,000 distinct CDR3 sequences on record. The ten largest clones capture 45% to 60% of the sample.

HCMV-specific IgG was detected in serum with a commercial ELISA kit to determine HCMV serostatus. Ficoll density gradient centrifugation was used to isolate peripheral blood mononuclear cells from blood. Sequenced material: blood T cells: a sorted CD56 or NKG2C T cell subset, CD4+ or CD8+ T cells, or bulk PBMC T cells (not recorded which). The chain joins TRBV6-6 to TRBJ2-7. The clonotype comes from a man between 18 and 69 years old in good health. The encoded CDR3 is CASSYLSEQYF.